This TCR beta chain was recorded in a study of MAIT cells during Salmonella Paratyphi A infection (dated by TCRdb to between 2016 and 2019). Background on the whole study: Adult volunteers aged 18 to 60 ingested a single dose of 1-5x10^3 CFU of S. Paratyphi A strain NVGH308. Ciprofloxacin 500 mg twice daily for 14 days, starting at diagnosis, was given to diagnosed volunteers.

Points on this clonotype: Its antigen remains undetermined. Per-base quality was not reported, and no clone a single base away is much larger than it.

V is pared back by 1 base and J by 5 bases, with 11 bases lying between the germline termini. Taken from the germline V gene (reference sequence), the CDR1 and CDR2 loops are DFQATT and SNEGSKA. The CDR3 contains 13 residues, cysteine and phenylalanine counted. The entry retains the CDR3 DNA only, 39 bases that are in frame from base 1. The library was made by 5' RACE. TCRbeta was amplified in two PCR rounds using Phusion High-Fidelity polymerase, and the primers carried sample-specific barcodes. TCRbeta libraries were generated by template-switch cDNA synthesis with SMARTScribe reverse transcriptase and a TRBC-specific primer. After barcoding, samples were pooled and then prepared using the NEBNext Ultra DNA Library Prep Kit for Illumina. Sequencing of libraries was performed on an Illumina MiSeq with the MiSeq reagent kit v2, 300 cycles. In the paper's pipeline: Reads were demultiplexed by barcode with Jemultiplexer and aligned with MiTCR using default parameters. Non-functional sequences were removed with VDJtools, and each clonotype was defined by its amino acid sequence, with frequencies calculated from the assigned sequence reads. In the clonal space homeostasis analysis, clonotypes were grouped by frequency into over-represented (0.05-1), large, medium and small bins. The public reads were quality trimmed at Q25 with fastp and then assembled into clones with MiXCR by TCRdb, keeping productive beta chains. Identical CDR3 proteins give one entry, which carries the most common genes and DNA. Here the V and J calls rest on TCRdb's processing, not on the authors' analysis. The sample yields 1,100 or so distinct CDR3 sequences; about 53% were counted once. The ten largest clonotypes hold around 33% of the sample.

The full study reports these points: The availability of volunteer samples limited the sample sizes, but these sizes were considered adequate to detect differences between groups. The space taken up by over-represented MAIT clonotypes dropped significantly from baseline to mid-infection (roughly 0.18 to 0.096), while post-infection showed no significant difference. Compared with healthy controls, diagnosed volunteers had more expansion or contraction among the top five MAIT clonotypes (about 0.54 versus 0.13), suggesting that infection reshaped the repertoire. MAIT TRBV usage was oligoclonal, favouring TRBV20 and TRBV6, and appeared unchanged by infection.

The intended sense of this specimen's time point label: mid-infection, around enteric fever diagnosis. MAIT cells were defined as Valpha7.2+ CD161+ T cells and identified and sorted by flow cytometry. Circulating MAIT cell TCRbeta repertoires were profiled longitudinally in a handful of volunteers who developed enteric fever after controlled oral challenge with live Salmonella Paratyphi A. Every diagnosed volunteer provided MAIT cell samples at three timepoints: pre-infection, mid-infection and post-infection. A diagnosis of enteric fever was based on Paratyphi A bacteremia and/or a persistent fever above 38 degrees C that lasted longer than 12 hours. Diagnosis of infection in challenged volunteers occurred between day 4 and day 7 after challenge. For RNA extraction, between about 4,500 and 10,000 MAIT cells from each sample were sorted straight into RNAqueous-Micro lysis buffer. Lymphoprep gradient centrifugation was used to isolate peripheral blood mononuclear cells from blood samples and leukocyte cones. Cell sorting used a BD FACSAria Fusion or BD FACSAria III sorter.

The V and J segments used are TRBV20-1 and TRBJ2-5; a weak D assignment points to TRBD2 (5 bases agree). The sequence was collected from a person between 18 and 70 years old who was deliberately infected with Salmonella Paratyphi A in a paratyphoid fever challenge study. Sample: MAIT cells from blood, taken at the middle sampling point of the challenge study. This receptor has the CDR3 CSARGGDVETQYF. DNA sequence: TGCAGTGCTAGAGGGGGAGACGTGGAGACCCAGTACTTC.